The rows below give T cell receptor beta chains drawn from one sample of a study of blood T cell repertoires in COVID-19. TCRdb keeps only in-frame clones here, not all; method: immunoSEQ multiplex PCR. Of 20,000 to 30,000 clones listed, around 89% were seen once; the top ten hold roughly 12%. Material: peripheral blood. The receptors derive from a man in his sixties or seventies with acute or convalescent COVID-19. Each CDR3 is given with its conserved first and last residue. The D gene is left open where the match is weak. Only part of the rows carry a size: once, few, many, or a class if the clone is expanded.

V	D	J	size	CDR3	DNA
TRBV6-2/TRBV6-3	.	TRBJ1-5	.	CASSYLGRGGEQPQHF	TGTGCCAGCAGTTACCTGGGAAGGGGAGGTGAGCAGCCCCAGCATTTT
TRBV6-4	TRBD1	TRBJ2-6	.	CASSETGGTGANVLTF	TGTGCCAGCAGTGAGACAGGGGGGACTGGGGCCAACGTCCTGACTTTC
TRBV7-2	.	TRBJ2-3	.	CASSLEAVSTDTQYF	TGTGCCAGCAGCTTAGAAGCGGTTAGCACAGATACGCAGTATTTT
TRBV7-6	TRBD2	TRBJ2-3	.	CASSGTSGLTDTQYF	TGTGCCAGCAGCGGTACTAGCGGCCTAACAGATACGCAGTATTTT
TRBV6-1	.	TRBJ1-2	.	CASSESPGIVYTF	TGTGCCAGCAGTGAATCCCCGGGAATCGTCTACACCTTC
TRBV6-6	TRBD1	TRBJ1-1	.	CASSMTGSAFF	TGTGCCAGCAGTATGACAGGGAGCGCTTTCTTT
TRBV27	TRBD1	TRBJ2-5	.	CASRPGGKQETQYF	TGTGCCAGCAGACCAGGGGGAAAACAAGAGACCCAGTACTTC
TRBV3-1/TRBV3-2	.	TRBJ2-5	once	CASSSGVPRETQYF	TGTGCCAGCAGCTCCGGCGTACCGCGGGAGACCCAGTACTTC
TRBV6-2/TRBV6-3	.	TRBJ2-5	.	CASSQGKTQYF	TGTGCCAGCAGTCAGGGGAAGACCCAGTACTTC
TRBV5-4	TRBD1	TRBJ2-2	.	CASSLLQGDTGELFF	TGTGCCAGCAGCTTGTTACAGGGGGACACCGGGGAGCTGTTTTTT
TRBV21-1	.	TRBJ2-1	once	CASRLAYNEQFF	TGTGCCAGCAGGCTAGCCTACAATGAGCAGTTCTTC
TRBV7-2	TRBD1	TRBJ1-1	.	CASSFTPGQSGSTEAFF	TGTGCCAGCAGCTTTACTCCGGGACAGTCAGGGAGCACTGAAGCTTTCTTT
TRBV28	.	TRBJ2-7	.	CASRPGRNEQYF	TGTGCCAGCAGGCCGGGAAGGAACGAGCAGTACTTC
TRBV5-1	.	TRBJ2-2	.	CASSSDTNTGELFF	TGCGCCAGCAGCTCGGACACGAACACCGGGGAGCTGTTTTTT
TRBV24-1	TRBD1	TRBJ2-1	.	CATSDTRTGGNEQFF	TGTGCCACCAGTGATACCCGGACAGGGGGCAATGAGCAGTTCTTC
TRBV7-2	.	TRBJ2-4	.	CASTGDPSTFQYF	TGTGCCAGCACAGGGGATCCCTCGACCTTTCAGTACTTC